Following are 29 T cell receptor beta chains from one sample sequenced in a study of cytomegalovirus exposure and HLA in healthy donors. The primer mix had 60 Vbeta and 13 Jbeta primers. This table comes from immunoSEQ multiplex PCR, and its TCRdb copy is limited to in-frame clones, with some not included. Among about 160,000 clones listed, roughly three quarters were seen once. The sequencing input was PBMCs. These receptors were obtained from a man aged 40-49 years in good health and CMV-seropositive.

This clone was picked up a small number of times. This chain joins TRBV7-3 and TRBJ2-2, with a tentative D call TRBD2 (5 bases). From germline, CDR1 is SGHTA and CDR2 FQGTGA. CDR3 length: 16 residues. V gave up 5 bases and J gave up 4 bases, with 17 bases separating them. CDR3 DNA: TGTGCCAGCAGCCCTCGTCCGGGGAGACTCACCGGGGAGCTGTTTTTT. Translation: CASSPRPGRLTGELFF. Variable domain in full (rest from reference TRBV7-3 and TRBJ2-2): GAGVSQTPSNKVTEKGKYVELRCDPISGHTALYWYRQSLGQGPEFLIYFQGTGAADDSGLPNDRFFAVRPEGSVSTLKIQRTERGDSAVYLCASSPRPGRLTGELFFGEGSRLTVL.

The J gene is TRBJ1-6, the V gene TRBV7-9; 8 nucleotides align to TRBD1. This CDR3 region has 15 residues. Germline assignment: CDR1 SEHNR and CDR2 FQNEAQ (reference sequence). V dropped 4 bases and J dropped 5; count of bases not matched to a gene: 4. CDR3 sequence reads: CASSSRQGNNSPLHF. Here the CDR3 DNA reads TGTGCCAGCAGCTCCCGACAGGGGAATAATTCACCCCTCCACTTT. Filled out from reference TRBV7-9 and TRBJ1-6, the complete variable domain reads DTGVSQNPRHKITKRGQNVTFRCDPISEHNRLYWYRQTLGQGPEFLTYFQNEAQLEKSRLLSDRFSAERPKGSFSTLEIQRTEQGDSAMYLCASSSRQGNNSPLHFGNGTRLTVT.

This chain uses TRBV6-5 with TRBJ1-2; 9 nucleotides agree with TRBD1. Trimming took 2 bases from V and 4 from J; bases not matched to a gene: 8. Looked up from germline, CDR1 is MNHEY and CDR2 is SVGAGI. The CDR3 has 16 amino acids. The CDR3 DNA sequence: TGTGCCAGCAGTTACGTTCGTACAGGGGGCCTCTATGGCTACACCTTC. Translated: CASSYVRTGGLYGYTF.

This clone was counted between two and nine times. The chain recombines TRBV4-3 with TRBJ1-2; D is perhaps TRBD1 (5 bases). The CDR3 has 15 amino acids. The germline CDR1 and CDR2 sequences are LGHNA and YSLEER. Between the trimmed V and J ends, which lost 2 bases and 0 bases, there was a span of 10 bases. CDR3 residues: CASSQSDTSNYGYTF. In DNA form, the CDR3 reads TGCGCCAGCAGCCAATCGGACACCTCTAACTATGGCTACACCTTC.

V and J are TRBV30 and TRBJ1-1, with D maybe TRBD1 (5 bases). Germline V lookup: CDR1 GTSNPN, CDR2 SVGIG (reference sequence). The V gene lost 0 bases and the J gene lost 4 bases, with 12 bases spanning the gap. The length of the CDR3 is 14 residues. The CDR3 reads CAWSVLGGATEAFF. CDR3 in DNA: TGTGCCTGGAGTGTACTGGGAGGGGCCACTGAAGCTTTCTTT.

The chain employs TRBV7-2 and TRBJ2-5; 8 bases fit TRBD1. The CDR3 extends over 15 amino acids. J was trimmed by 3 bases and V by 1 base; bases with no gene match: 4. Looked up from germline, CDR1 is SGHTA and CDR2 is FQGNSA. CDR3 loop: CASSLVATGEETQYF. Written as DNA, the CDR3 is TGTGCCAGCAGCTTAGTAGCGACAGGGGAAGAGACCCAGTACTTC.

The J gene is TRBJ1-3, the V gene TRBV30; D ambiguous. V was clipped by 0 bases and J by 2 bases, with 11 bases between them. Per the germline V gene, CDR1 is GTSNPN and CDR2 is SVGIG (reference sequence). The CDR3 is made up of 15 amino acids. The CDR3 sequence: CAWSVVSGAGNTIYF. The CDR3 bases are TGTGCCTGGAGTGTAGTCTCCGGGGCTGGAAACACCATATATTTT.

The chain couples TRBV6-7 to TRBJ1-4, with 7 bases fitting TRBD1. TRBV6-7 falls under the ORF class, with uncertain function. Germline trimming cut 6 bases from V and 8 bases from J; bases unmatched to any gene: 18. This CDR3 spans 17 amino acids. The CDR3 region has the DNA TGTGCCAGCAGACTTAAAGGCACAGGGGAGCACGGAGAAAAACTGTTTTTT. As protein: CASRLKGTGEHGEKLFF.

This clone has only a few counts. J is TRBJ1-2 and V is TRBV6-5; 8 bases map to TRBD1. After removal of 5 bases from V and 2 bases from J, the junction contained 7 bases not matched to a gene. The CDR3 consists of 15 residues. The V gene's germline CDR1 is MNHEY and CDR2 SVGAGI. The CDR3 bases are TGTGCCAGCAGTAACGGACAGGGACCAAACTATGGCTACACCTTC. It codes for CASSNGQGPNYGYTF.

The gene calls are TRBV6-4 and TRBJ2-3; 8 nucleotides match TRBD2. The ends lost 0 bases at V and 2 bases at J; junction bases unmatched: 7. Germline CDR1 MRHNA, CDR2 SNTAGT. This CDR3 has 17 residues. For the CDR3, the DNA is TGTGCCAGCAGTGACTCGCAGGCGGGGGGCAACACAGATACGCAGTATTTT. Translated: CASSDSQAGGNTDTQYF.

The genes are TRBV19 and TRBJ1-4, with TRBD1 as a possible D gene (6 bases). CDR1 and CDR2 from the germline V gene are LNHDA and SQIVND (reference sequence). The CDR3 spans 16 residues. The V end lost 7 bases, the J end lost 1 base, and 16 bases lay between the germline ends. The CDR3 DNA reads TGTGCCAGTACCCCTCGGTTGGACAGAACTAATGAAAAACTGTTTTTT. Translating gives CASTPRLDRTNEKLFF.

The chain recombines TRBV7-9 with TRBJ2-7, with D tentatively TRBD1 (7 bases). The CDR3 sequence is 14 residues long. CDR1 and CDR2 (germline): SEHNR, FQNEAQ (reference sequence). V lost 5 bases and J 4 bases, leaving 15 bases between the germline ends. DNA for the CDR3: TGTGCCAGCAGCGGCCGCGGGGACAGATACGAGCAGTACTTC. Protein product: CASSGRGDRYEQYF.

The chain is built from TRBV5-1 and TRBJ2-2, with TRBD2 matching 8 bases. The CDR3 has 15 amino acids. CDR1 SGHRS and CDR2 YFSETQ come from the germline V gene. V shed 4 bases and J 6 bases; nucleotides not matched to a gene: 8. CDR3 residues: CASSEGLVRAGELFF. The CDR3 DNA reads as TGCGCCAGCAGCGAGGGACTAGTGAGGGCCGGGGAGCTGTTTTTT.

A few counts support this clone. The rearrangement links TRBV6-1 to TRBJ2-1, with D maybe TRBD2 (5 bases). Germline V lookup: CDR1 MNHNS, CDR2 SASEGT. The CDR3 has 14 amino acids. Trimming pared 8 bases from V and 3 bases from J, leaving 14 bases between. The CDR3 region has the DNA TGTGCCAGCGGCGAGGGCAGAAACTACAATGAGCAGTTCTTC. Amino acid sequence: CASGEGRNYNEQFF.

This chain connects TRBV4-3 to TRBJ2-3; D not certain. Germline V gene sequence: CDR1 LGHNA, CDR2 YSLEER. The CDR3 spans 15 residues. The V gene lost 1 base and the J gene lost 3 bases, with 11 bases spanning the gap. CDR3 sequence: CASSQAFLVTDTQYF. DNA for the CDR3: TGCGCCAGCAGCCAAGCTTTCCTAGTAACAGATACGCAGTATTTT.

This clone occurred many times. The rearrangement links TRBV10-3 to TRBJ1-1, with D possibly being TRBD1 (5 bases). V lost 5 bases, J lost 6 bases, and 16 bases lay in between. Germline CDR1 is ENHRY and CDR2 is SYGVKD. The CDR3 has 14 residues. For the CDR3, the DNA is TGTGCCATCAGTTCCGATTGGGGGGGAGCTGAAGCTTTCTTT. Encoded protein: CAISSDWGGAEAFF.

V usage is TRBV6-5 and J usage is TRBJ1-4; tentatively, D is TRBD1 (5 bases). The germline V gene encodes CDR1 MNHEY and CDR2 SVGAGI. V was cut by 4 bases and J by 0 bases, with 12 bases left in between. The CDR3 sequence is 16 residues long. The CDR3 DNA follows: TGTGCCAGCAGTTCCTGGGGGGGGGCAACTAATGAAAAACTGTTTTTT. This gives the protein CASSSWGGATNEKLFF.

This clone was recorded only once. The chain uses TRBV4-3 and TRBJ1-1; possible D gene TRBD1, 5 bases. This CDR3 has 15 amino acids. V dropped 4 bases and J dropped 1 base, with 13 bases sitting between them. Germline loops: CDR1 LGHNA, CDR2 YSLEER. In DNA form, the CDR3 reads TGCGCCAGCAGCCTCTTGTGGGGGGGGAACACTGAAGCTTTCTTT. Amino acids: CASSLLWGGNTEAFF.

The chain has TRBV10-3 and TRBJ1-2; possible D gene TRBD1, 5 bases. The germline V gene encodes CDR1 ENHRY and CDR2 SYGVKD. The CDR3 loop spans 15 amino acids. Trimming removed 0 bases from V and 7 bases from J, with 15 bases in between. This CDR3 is CAISESGGVGSGYTF. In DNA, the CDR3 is TGTGCCATCAGTGAGTCTGGAGGGGTGGGGAGTGGCTACACCTTC.

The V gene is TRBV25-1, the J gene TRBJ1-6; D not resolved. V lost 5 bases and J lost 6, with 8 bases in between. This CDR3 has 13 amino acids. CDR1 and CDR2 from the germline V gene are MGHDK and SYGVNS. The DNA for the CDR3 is TGTGCCAGCAGTAACCCCGGTAATTCACCCCTCCACTTT. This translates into CASSNPGNSPLHF.

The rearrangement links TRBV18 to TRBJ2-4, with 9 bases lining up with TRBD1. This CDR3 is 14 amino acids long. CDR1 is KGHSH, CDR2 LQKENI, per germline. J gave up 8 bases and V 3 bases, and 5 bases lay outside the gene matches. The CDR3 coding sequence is TGTGCCAGCTCACCCGGACAGGGGAGGGACATTCAGTACTTC. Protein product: CASSPGQGRDIQYF.

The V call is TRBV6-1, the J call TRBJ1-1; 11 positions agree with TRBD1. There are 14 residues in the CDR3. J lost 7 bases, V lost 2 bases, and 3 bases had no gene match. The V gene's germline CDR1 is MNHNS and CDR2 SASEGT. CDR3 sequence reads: CASSERTGGGEAFF. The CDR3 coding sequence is TGTGCCAGCAGTGAACGGACAGGGGGCGGTGAAGCTTTCTTT.

The CDR3 DNA is TGTGCCAGCTCAGGGCTCCGGGAAGGGAATGAGCAGTTCTTC. Amino acid sequence: CASSGLREGNEQFF. The chain employs TRBV18 and TRBJ2-1; the D gene is possibly TRBD2 (5 bases). This CDR3 is 14 amino acids long. V was clipped by 5 bases and J by 7 bases, with 15 bases between them. Germline CDR1 KGHSH, CDR2 LQKENI.

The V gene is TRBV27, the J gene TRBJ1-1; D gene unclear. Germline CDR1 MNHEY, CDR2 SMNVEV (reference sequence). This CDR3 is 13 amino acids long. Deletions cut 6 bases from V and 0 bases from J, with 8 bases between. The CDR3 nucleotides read TGTGCCAGCAGGAGGTCCATGAACACTGAAGCTTTCTTT. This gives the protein CASRRSMNTEAFF.

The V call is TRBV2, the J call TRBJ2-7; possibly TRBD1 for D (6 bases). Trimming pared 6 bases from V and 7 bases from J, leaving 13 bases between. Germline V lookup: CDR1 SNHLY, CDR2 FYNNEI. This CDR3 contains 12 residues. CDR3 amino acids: CASRPRGGEQYF. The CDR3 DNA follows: TGTGCCAGCAGACCCAGGGGCGGAGAGCAGTACTTC.

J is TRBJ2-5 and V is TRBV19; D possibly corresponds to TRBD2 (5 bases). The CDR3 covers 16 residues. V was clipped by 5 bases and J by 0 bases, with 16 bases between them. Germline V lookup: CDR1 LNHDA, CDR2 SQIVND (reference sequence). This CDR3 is CASSSGSRGNQETQYF. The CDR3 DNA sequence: TGTGCCAGTAGTTCGGGCAGCCGGGGAAACCAAGAGACCCAGTACTTC.

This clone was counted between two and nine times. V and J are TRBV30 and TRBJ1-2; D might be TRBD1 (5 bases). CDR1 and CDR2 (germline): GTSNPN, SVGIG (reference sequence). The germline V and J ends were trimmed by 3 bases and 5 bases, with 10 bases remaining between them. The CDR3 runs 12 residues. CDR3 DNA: TGTGCCTGGAGAGAACAGGCGTATGGCTACACCTTC. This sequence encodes CAWREQAYGYTF.

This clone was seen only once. CDR3 amino acids: CASSLVRNTEAFF. As DNA, the CDR3 is TGTGCCAGCAGCTTAGTTAGGAACACTGAAGCTTTCTTT. J is TRBJ1-1 and V is TRBV11-2; no firm D call. The CDR3 is 13 residues long. Germline CDR1 is SGHAT and CDR2 is FQNNGV. V lost 1 base, J lost 1 base, and 4 bases lay in between.

This chain's CDR3 is CASSLGGQAVATNEKLFF. The CDR3 coding sequence is TGTGCCAGCAGCCTTGGCGGACAGGCGGTTGCAACTAATGAAAAACTGTTTTTT. The chain has TRBV7-8 and TRBJ1-4, with 7 bases identical to TRBD1. V lost 5 bases to trimming and J lost 0 bases; unmatched junction nucleotides: 12. Germline values: CDR1 SGHVS, CDR2 FQNEAQ. This CDR3 spans 18 amino acids.